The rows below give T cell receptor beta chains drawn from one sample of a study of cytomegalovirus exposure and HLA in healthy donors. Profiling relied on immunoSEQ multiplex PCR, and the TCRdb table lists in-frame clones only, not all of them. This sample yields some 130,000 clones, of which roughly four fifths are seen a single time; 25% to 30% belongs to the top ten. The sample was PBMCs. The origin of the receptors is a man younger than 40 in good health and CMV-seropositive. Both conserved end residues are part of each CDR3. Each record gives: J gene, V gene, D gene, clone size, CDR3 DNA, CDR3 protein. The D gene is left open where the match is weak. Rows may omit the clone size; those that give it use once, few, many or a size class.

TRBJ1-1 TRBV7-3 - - TGTGCCAGCAGCCTGACAGGTAACACTGAAGCTTTCTTT CASSLTGNTEAFF
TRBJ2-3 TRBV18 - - TGTGCCAGCTCATCACTACTAGCTCTCGGAGATACGCAGTATTTT CASSSLLALGDTQYF
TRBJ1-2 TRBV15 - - TGTGCCACCAGCCTTAGGCCGGGGGATGGCTACACCTTC CATSLRPGDGYTF
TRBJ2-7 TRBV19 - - TGTGCCAGTAGTATCGAGAGCGGCTCCTACGAGCAGTACTTC CASSIESGSYEQYF
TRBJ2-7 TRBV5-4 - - TGTGCCAGCAGCTTGTGGGCGGTAGCGGACCCCTACGAGCAGTACTTC CASSLWAVADPYEQYF
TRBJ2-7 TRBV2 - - TGTGCCAGCAGTGATGTCGGCGGGAACTACGAGCAGTACTTC CASSDVGGNYEQYF
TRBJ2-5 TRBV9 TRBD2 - TGTGCCAGCAGCGTAGGGACTAGCGGCCTCCAAGAGACCCAGTACTTC CASSVGTSGLQETQYF
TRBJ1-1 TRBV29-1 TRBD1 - TGCAGCGTTCGAGGACAGGGGAACACTGAAGCTTTCTTT CSVRGQGNTEAFF
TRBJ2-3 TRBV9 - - TGTGCCAGCAGCCCCACGGGACACCCCATCACAGATACGCAGTATTTT CASSPTGHPITDTQYF
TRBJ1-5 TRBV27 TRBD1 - TGTGCCAGCAGTCAAGGGACAGGACGACTCCATCAGCCCCAGCATTTT CASSQGTGRLHQPQHF
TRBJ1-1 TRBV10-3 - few TGTGCCATCAGTGATCGGGGGATGAGTGAAGCTTTCTTT CAISDRGMSEAFF
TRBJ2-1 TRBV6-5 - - TGTGCCAGCAGACCTTCTCGGTACAATGAGCAGTTCTTC CASRPSRYNEQFF
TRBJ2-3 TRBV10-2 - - TGCGCCAGCAGCCTGTTAGCGACCAGCACAGATACGCAGTATTTT CASSLLATSTDTQYF
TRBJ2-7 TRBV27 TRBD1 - TGTGCCAGCAGTCACCGGACAGGGGCCTCCTACGAGCAGTACTTC CASSHRTGASYEQYF
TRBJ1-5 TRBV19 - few TGTGCCAGTAGTACCAGGTACCGAAATCAGCCCCAGCATTTT CASSTRYRNQPQHF